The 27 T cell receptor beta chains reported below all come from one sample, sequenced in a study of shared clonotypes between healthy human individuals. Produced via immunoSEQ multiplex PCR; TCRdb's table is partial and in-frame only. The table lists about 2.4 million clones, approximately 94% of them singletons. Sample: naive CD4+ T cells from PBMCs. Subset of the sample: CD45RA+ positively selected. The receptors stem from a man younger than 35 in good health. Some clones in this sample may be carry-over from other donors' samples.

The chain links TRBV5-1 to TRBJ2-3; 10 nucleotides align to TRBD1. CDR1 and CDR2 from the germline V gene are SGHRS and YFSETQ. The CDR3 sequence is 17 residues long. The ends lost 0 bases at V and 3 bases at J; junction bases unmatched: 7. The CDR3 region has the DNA TGCGCCAGCAGCTTGGCCGTTCGACAGGGGGCTACAGATACGCAGTATTTT. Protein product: CASSLAVRQGATDTQYF.

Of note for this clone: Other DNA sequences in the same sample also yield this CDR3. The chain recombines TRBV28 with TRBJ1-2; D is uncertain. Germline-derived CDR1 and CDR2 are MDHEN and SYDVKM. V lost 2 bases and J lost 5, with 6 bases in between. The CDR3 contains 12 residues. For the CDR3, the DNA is TGTGCCAGCAGTTTACCCGGTTATGGCTACACCTTC. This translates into CASSLPGYGYTF.

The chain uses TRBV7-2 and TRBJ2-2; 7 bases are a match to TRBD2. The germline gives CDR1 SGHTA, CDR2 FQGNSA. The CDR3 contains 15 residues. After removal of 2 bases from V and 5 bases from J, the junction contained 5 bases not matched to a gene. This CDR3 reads CASSLTSGVTGELFF. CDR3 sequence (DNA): TGTGCCAGCAGCTTAACCAGCGGGGTAACCGGGGAGCTGTTTTTT.

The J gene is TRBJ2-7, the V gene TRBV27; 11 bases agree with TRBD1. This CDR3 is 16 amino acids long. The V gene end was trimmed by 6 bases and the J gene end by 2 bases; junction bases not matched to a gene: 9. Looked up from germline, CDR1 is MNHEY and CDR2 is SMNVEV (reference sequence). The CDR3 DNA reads TGTGCCAGCAGCCGGGTCCCGGGACAGGGGGCCTACGAGCAGTACTTC. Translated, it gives CASSRVPGQGAYEQYF.

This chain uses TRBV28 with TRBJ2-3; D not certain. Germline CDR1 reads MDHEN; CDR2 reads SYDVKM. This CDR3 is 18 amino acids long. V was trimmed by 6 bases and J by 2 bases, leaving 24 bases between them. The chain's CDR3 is CASSRVGSLYDHTDTQYF. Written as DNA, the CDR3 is TGTGCCAGCAGCCGTGTCGGGTCTCTATACGACCACACAGATACGCAGTATTTT.

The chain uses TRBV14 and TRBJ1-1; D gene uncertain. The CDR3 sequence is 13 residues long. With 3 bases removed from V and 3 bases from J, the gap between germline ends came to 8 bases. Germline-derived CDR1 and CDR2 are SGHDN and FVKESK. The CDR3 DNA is TGTGCCAGCAGCCAGGGCACCTACACTGAAGCTTTCTTT. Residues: CASSQGTYTEAFF.

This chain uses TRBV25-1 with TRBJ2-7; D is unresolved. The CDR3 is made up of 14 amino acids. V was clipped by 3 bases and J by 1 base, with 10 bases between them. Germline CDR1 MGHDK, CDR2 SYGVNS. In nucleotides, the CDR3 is TGTGCCAGCAGTGATTGGGCAGAGTCCTACGAGCAGTACTTC. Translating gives CASSDWAESYEQYF.

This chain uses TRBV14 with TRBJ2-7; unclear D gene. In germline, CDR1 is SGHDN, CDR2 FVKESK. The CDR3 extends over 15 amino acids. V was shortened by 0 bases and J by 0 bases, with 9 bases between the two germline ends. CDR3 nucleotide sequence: TGTGCCAGCAGCCAAGAACCAGTCTTCTCCTACGAGCAGTACTTC. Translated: CASSQEPVFSYEQYF.

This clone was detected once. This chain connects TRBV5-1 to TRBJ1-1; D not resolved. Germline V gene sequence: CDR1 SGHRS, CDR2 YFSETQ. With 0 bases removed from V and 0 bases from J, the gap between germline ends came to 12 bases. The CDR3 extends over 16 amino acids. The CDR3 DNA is TGCGCCAGCAGCTTGGTGGTGGCCCCTATGAACACTGAAGCTTTCTTT. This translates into CASSLVVAPMNTEAFF.

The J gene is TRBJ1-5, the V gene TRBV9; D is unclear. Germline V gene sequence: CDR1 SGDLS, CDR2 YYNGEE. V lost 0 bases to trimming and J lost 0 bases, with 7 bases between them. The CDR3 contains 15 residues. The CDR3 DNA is TGTGCCAGCAGCGTAGACGAATCTAGCAATCAGCCCCAGCATTTT. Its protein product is CASSVDESSNQPQHF.

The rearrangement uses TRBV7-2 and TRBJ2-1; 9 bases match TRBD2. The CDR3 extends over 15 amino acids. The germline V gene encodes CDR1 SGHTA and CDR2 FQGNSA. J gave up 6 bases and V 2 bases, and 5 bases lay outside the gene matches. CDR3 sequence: CASSLNSGSANEQFF. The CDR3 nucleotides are TGTGCCAGCAGCTTAAATAGCGGGAGTGCCAATGAGCAGTTCTTC.

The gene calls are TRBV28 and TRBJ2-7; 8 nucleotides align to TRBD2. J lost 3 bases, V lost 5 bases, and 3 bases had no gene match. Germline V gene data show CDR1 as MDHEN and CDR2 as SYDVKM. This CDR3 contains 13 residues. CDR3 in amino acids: CASSKSGSYEQYF. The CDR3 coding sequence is TGTGCCAGCAGTAAGAGCGGGAGCTACGAGCAGTACTTC.

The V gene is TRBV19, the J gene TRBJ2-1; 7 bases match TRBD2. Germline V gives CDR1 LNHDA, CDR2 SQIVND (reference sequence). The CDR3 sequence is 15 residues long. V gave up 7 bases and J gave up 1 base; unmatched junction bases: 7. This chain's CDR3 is CASKVGGGSYNEQFF. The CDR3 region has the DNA TGTGCCAGTAAAGTTGGCGGGGGTTCCTACAATGAGCAGTTCTTC. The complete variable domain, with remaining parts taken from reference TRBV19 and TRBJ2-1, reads DGGITQSPKYLFRKEGQNVTLSCEQNLNHDAMYWYRQDPGQGLRLIYYSQIVNDFQKGDIAEGYSVSREKKESFPLTVTSAQKNPTAFYLCASKVGGGSYNEQFFGPGTRLTVL.

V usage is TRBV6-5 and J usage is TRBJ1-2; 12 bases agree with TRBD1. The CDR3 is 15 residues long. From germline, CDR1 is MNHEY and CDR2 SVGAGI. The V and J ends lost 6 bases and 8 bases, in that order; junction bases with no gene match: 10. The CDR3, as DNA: TGTGCCAGCAGAACCTCCGGGACAGGGGGCCGGGGCTACACCTTC. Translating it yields CASRTSGTGGRGYTF.

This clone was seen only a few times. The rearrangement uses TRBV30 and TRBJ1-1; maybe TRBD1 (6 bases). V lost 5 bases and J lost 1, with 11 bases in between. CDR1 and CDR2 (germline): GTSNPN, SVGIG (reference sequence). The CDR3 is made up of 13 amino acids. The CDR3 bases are TGTGCCTGGGGGGGACAACCGAACACTGAAGCTTTCTTT. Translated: CAWGGQPNTEAFF.

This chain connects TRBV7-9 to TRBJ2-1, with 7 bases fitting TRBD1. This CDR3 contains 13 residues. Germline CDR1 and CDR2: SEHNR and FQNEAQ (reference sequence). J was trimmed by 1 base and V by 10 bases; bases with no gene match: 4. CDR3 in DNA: TGTGCCATTGACAGGGCGTCCTACAATGAGCAGTTCTTC. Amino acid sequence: CAIDRASYNEQFF.

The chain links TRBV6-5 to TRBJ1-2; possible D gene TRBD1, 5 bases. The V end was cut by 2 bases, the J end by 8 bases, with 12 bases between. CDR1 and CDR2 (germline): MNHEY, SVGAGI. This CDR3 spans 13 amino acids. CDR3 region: CASSYKGPVGYTF. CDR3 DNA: TGTGCCAGCAGTTACAAGGGGCCAGTGGGCTACACCTTC.

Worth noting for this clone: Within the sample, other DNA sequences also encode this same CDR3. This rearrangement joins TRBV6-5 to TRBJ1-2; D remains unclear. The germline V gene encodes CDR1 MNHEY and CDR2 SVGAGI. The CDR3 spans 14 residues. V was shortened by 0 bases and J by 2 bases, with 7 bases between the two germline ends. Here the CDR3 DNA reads TGTGCCAGCAGTTACTCGTCCGGGAACTATGGCTACACCTTC. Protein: CASSYSSGNYGYTF.

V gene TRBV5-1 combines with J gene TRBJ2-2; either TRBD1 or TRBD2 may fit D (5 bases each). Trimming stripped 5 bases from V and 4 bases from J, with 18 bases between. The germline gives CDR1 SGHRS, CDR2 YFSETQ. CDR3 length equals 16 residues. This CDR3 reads CASRSLTGGRTGELFF. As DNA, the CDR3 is TGCGCCAGCAGGAGCTTAACAGGCGGGCGCACCGGGGAGCTGTTTTTT. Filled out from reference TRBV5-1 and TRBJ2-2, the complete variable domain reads KAGVTQTPRYLIKTRGQQVTLSCSPISGHRSVSWYQQTPGQGLQFLFEYFSETQRNKGNFPGRFSGRQFSNSRSEMNVSTLELGDSALYLCASRSLTGGRTGELFFGEGSRLTVL.

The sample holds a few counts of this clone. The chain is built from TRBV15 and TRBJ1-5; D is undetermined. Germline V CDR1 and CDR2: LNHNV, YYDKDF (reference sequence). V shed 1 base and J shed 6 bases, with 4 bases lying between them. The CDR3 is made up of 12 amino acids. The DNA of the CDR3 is TGTGCCACCAGCAGAGCGGGTCAGCCCCAGCATTTT. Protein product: CATSRAGQPQHF.

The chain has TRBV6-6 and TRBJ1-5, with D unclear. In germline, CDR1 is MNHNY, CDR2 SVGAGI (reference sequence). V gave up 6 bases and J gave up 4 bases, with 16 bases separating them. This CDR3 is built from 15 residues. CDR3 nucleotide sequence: TGTGCCAGCAGCCCTCGGACCTCTAATAATCAGCCCCAGCATTTT. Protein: CASSPRTSNNQPQHF.

The CDR3 coding sequence is TGCGCCAGCCGAGGACTAGCGGGAGTGGACACCGGGGAGCTGTTTTTT. Its translation: CASRGLAGVDTGELFF. This rearrangement joins TRBV4-1 to TRBJ2-2, with 13 positions matching TRBD2. J gave up 3 bases and V 8 bases, and 6 bases lay outside the gene matches. CDR3 length equals 16 residues. Per germline, CDR1 MGHRA and CDR2 YSYEKL.

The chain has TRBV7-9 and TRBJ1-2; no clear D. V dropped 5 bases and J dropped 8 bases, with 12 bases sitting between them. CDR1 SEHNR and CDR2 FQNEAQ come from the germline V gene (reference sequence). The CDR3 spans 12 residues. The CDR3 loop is CASSTGLRGYTF. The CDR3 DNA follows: TGTGCCAGCAGCACCGGGTTGCGCGGCTACACCTTC.

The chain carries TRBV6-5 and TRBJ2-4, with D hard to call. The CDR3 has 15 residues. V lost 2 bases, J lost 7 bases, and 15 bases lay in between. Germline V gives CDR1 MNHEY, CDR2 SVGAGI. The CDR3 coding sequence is TGTGCCAGCAGTTACACAGCTAAACAAGGCAACATTCAGTACTTC. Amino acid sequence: CASSYTAKQGNIQYF.

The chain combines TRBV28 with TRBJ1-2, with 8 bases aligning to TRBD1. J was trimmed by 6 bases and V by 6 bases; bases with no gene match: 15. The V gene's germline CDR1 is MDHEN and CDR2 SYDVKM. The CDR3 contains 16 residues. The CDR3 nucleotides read TGTGCCAGCAGACTAGACAGGGGACGCGGGCGGCATGGCTACACCTTC. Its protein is CASRLDRGRGRHGYTF.

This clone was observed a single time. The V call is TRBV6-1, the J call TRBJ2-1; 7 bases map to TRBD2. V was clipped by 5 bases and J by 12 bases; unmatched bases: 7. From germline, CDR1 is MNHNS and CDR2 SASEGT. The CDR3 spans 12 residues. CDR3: CASSTSAFRQFF. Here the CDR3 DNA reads TGTGCCAGCAGTACTAGCGCATTCCGGCAGTTCTTC.

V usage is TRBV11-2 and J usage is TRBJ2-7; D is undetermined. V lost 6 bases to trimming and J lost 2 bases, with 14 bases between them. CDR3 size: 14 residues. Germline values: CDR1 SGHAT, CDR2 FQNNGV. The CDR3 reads CASRFHGSPYEQYF. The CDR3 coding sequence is TGTGCCAGCAGGTTCCATGGGTCCCCCTACGAGCAGTACTTC.